Listed below are T cell receptor beta chains from one sample, sequenced in a study of shared clonotypes between healthy human individuals. Assay used: immunoSEQ multiplex PCR; TCRdb lists only in-frame clones, some missing. The sample lists roughly 2 million clones, approximately 94% occurring once. Sequencing was done on a sample of naive CD4+ T cells sorted from blood. The receptors come from a man aged 18 to 29 in good health. The CDR3 runs from the conserved cysteine through the conserved F or W. A D gene is named only where the DNA matches it firmly. Rows give clone size only sometimes, using once, few, many, or a class for an expanded clone.

J	size	D	V	CDR3	DNA
TRBJ2-1	NA	NA	TRBV4-1	CASSPIGPRSGQFF	TGCGCCAGCAGCCCAATCGGACCCCGGTCAGGGCAGTTCTTC
TRBJ2-7	NA	TRBD2	TRBV4-1	CASSQGSSGRAYEQYF	TGCGCCAGCAGCCAGGGGAGCAGCGGGAGGGCCTACGAGCAGTACTTC
TRBJ2-5	NA	TRBD2	TRBV10-3	CAIGGRDETQYF	TGTGCCATCGGTGGGAGGGATGAGACCCAGTACTTC
TRBJ2-7	NA	NA	TRBV9	CASSPGTLSGEQYF	TGTGCCAGCAGCCCCGGGACTCTGTCGGGCGAGCAGTACTTC
TRBJ2-7	NA	NA	TRBV7-2	CASSLSRAAFYEQYF	TGTGCCAGCAGCTTGTCCAGGGCCGCCTTTTACGAGCAGTACTTC
TRBJ1-6	NA	NA	TRBV4-3	CASSQEWGLGSPLHF	TGCGCCAGCAGCCAAGAATGGGGGCTAGGTTCACCCCTCCACTTT
TRBJ1-5	NA	NA	TRBV25-1	CASSDQGNNQPQHF	TGTGCCAGCAGTGATCAGGGGAACAATCAGCCCCAGCATTTT
TRBJ2-7	once	TRBD1	TRBV5-1	CASSTGVAEQYF	TGCGCCAGCTCTACAGGGGTAGCCGAGCAGTACTTC
TRBJ2-7	NA	NA	TRBV27	CASSLEGPYEQYF	TGTGCCAGCAGTTTGGAAGGGCCCTACGAGCAGTACTTC
TRBJ1-1	NA	NA	TRBV27	CASSPQMNTEAFF	TGTGCCAGCAGTCCCCAAATGAACACTGAAGCTTTCTTT